What follows describes a single T cell receptor (beta chain). The data originate from a study of blood T cell repertoires in COVID-19. As handled by the study authors: Estimated nucleated cell counts came from reference gene primer amplification. Method: immunoSEQ multiplex PCR; TCRdb's copy keeps in-frame clones and lacks some. V and J calls plus clone size are reproduced from that table; the DNA served to infer D and trimming. The sample consists of around 270,000 clones, 65% to 85% of them appearing once. The CDR3 covers 15 residues. V gave up 6 bases and J gave up 7 bases; unmatched junction bases: 11. Germline CDR1 MNHEY, CDR2 SVGAGI.

Sequenced material: peripheral blood. The chain has TRBV6-5 and TRBJ2-1; TRBD1 aligns across 8 bases. This TCR was sampled from a woman between 35 and 50 years old who had recovered from COVID-19. The CDR3 region is CASSLGQGAENEQFF. In DNA, the CDR3 is TGTGCCAGCAGCCTGGGGCAGGGGGCGGAGAATGAGCAGTTCTTC.